The 13 T cell receptor beta chains below all came from one sample that was sequenced in a study of T-cell memory formation after mild COVID-19 (dated by TCRdb to about 2021). Library prep was done by 5' RACE. TCRdb names Illumina NovaSeq 6000 as the instrument used. TCRdb reworked the public reads: Q25 trimming with fastp, MiXCR clone assembly, productive beta chains retained. Rows with one shared CDR3 protein collapse into an entry with the most common genes and DNA. The sample records around 340,000 distinct CDR3 sequences, 10% to 15% of which are singletons. Of the sample, over 20% falls within the top ten clones. Sequencing input: PBMCs or a T cell subset sorted from them (not recorded which). The receptor set was obtained from a man aged 18 to 30 who had mild COVID-19 (a few samples of this study predate the infection). The sample titles of this study are shuffled in the database, so cell type and time point are left out; the donor was told from shared clones.

This clonotype was detected a few times. The V and J genes are TRBV28 and TRBJ1-2; 12 bases are a match to TRBD1. The trim removed 10 bases at V and 8 bases at J, leaving 14 bases unmatched. CDR3 length equals 15 residues. The germline V gene has CDR1 MDHEN and CDR2 SYDVKM. The CDR3 reads CATLSPGQGALGYTF. CDR3 DNA: TGTGCCACCCTATCCCCGGGACAGGGGGCGTTGGGCTACACCTTC.

The J gene is TRBJ2-1, the V gene TRBV11-2; 8 bases agree with TRBD1. This CDR3 comprises 13 residues. Germline assignment: CDR1 SGHAT and CDR2 FQNNGV. V trimming: 6 bases; J trimming: 6 bases; junction bases outside the gene matches: 4. Here the CDR3 DNA reads TGTGCCAGCAGACGAGGACAGGGCAATGAGCAGTTCTTC. Translating it yields CASRRGQGNEQFF.

DNA of the CDR3: TGCAGTGCTCCCCGACCCGGATCCTACGAGCAGTACTTC. Protein: CSAPRPGSYEQYF. The chain employs TRBV20-1 and TRBJ2-7; D call uncertain. The V gene's germline CDR1 is DFQATT and CDR2 SNEGSKA (reference sequence). V lost 5 bases, J lost 1 base, and 12 bases lay in between. The CDR3 is 13 amino acids.

The rearrangement links TRBV28 to TRBJ2-5; D not certain. The CDR3 runs 13 residues. The V end lost 3 bases, the J end lost 2 bases, and 7 bases lay between the germline ends. Germline CDR1 and CDR2: MDHEN and SYDVKM. The CDR3 DNA sequence: TGTGCCAGCAGTTTCGACGGACAAGAGACCCAGTACTTC. Translated: CASSFDGQETQYF.

This clonotype was counted between two and nine times. The chain links TRBV5-1 to TRBJ1-2; D uncertain. CDR1 SGHRS and CDR2 YFSETQ come from the germline V gene. The CDR3 extends over 15 amino acids. V lost 0 bases, J lost 1 base, and 10 bases lay in between. This CDR3 reads CASSLGSGINYGYTF. The DNA for the CDR3 is TGCGCCAGCAGCTTGGGGTCCGGGATTAACTATGGCTACACCTTC. The whole variable domain, remainder taken from reference TRBV5-1 and TRBJ1-2, is KAGVTQTPRYLIKTRGQQVTLSCSPISGHRSVSWYQQTPGQGLQFLFEYFSETQRNKGNFPGRFSGRQFSNSRSEMNVSTLELGDSALYLCASSLGSGINYGYTFGSGTRLTVV.

The V and J genes are TRBV12-3 or TRBV12-4 and TRBJ2-5; 7 nucleotides align to TRBD1. This CDR3 comprises 15 residues. V was clipped by 3 bases and J by 4 bases; unmatched bases: 8. The CDR3 nucleotides read TGTGCCAGCAGTTTTGGGCACCACAGGGGAGAGACCCAGTACTTC. Its protein product is CASSFGHHRGETQYF.

The V gene is TRBV4-2, the J gene TRBJ2-1, with D hard to call. This CDR3 has 15 amino acids. CDR1 is LGHNA, CDR2 YNFKEQ, per germline. The V and J ends lost 0 bases and 8 bases respectively, with 14 bases between them. This CDR3 reads CASSQEAVGGDEQFF. The CDR3 DNA is TGTGCCAGCAGCCAAGAAGCAGTGGGTGGGGATGAGCAGTTCTTC.

The V and J genes are TRBV7-2 and TRBJ2-3; D remains ambiguous. V lost 5 bases, J lost 0 bases, and 9 bases lay in between. This CDR3 spans 14 amino acids. Germline CDR1 reads SGHTA; CDR2 reads FQGNSA. The CDR3 DNA follows: TGTGCCAGCAGCCTGACCATGAGCACAGATACGCAGTATTTT. Its translation is CASSLTMSTDTQYF.

This clonotype has a handful of counts. The genes are TRBV6-5 and TRBJ1-2, with a weak D call TRBD1 (5 bases). Germline V gene data show CDR1 as MNHEY and CDR2 as SVGAGI. V lost 8 bases and J 3 bases, leaving 22 bases between the germline ends. CDR3 length: 16 amino acids. The CDR3 loop reads CASGPPWGEVDYGYTF. For the CDR3, the DNA is TGTGCCAGCGGGCCCCCTTGGGGGGAGGTCGACTATGGCTACACCTTC.

This clonotype was recorded a few times. The CDR3 DNA is TGTGCCAGCAGTTTAGCGCCCCAGGGCTATACGGAGACCCAGTACTTC. Its translation is CASSLAPQGYTETQYF. This chain joins TRBV12-3 or TRBV12-4 and TRBJ2-5; D may be TRBD1 (5 bases). The CDR3 runs 16 residues. The germline V and J ends were trimmed by 0 bases and 5 bases, with 16 bases remaining between them.

At least ten counts were recorded for this clonotype. The chain joins TRBV27 to TRBJ2-3; D gene ambiguous. Germline CDR1 reads MNHEY; CDR2 reads SMNVEV (reference sequence). This CDR3 spans 14 amino acids. V was shortened by 2 bases and J by 2 bases, with 8 bases between the two germline ends. CDR3: CASSLLTSTDTQYF. The CDR3 region has the DNA TGTGCCAGCAGTTTACTTACGTCCACAGATACGCAGTATTTT.

This clonotype was found a few times. This sequence joins TRBV30 and TRBJ2-7; the D gene is possibly TRBD1 (6 bases). Trimming took 5 bases from V and 3 from J, leaving 11 bases between them. Germline-derived CDR1 and CDR2 are GTSNPN and SVGIG (reference sequence). The CDR3 consists of 12 residues. The CDR3 spells CAWGAGDYEQYF. Here the CDR3 DNA reads TGTGCCTGGGGCGCAGGGGACTACGAGCAGTACTTC.

In its sample, this clonotype was seen a few times. The chain uses TRBV9 and TRBJ1-6, with D unresolved. CDR1 and CDR2 from the germline V gene are SGDLS and YYNGEE. The CDR3 runs 12 residues. Trimming shortened V by 4 bases and J by 7 bases, and 6 bases separated the two germline ends. DNA of the CDR3: TGTGCCAGCAGCCAAAGGAATTCACCCCTCCACTTT. This gives the protein CASSQRNSPLHF.